This is a list of T cell receptor beta chains from one sample in a study of cytomegalovirus exposure and HLA in healthy donors. Data came from immunoSEQ multiplex PCR; TCRdb stores just in-frame clones and leaves some out. This table has about 130,000 clones, over 15% appearing once. The material sequenced was PBMCs. These receptors came from a female donor in good health and CMV-seropositive. CDR3s include the opening cysteine and the closing phenylalanine or tryptophan. D genes are given only for firm matches. Rows may omit the clone size; those that give it use once, few, many or a size class.

>TRBV5-1|TRBD1|few|TRBJ2-1
TGCGCCAGCAGCCTCGACCCCGGGACAGGGGGTGAGCAGTTCTTC
CASSLDPGTGGEQFF
>TRBV27|.|few|TRBJ1-1
TGTGCCAGCAGTCTAAAGAGGGTTGTGAACACTGAAGCTTTCTTT
CASSLKRVVNTEAFF
>TRBV4-3|.|.|TRBJ1-1
TGCGCCAGCAGCCAAGCTTTGGGCGTTAGAGCTTTCTTT
CASSQALGVRAFF
>TRBV29-1|TRBD1|few|TRBJ2-6
TGCAGCGCCCTGACAGGGGCGGTTGGGGCCAACGTCCTGACTTTC
CSALTGAVGANVLTF
>TRBV30|.|.|TRBJ2-3
TGTGCCTGGAGTGTTGGGGGGAACGTAGATACGCAGTATTTT
CAWSVGGNVDTQYF
>TRBV2|.|few|TRBJ1-2
TGTGCCAGCAGCGAGGGATTTCTCTATGGCTACACCTTC
CASSEGFLYGYTF
>TRBV5-6|TRBD1|.|TRBJ2-5
TGTGCCAGCAGCTTAATTGGGACAGAGTACCAAGAGACCCAGTACTTC
CASSLIGTEYQETQYF
>TRBV27|.|.|TRBJ2-7
TGTGCCAGCAGTAACCCGTCCGGGGTACGAAGCTACGAGCAGTACTTC
CASSNPSGVRSYEQYF
>TRBV28|TRBD2|.|TRBJ2-7
TGTGCCAGCAGTCGCGGCGGGGGGGCCCCCGGAGCCTACGAGCAGTACTTC
CASSRGGGAPGAYEQYF
>TRBV7-8|TRBD1|few|TRBJ2-7
TGTGCCAGCAGCACCGAGACAGGGGACACCTACGAGCAGTACTTC
CASSTETGDTYEQYF